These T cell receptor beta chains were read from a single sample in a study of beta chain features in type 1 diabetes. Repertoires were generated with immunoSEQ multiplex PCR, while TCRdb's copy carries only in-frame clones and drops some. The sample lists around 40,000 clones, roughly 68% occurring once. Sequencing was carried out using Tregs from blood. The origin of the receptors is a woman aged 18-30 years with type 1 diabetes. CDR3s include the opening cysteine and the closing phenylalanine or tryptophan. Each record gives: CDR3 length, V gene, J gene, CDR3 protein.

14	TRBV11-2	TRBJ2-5	CASSRGQGQETQYF
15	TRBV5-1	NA	CASSLEVLAGAEQYF
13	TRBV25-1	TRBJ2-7	CASSVSFTYEQYF
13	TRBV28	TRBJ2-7	CAIEDSRSYEQYF
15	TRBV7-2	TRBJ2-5	CASSDQGLAQETQYF
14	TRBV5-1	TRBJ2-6	CASKDFSGANVLTF
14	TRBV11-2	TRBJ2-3	CASSWDRVTDTQYF
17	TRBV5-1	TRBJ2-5	CASSLDLGTSGTETQYF
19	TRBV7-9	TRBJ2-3	CASSSMRTSGRTWADTQYF
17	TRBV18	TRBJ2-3	CASSPWQGATSTDTQYF
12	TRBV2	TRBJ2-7	CAAGVLSYEQYF
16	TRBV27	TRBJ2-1	CASSLYPDQFYNEQFF
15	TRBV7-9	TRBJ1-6	CASSPTGTGYSPLHF
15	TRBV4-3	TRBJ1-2	CASSQGARGTDGYTF
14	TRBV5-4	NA	CVSREEQGSYEQYF
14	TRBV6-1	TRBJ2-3	CASSETGPRDTQYF
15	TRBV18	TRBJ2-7	CASSHGTKGAYEQYF
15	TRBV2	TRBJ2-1	CASSDAGGLVNEQFF
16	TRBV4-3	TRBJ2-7	CASSQDLSGRAYEQYF
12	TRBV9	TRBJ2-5	CASSESTGTQYF
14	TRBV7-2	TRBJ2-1	CASSLGTSVNEQFF
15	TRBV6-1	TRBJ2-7	CASSPRIGSAYEQYF
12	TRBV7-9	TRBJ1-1	CASSQMGGTAFF
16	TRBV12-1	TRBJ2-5	CASSLGVTSGQETQYF
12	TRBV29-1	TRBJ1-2	CSVGQGNYGYTF
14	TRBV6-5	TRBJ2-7	CASTSRTSGTAQYF
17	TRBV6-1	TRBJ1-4	CASSEVAGTVVNEKLFF
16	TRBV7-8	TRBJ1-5	CASSPHGIPGNQPQHF
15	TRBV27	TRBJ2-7	CASSDRGRASYEQYF
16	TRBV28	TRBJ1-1	CASSLGVRVRGTEAFF
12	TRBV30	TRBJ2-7	CAWSAQVNEQYF
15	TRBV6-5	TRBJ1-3	CASSLGRYSGNTIYF
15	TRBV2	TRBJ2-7	CASSGDRVGTYEQYF
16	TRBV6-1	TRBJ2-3	CASSEDSGSGADTQYF
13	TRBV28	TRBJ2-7	CASSLGQGYEQYF
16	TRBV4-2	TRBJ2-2	CASSQAGGRKNGELFF
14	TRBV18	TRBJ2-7	CASSSGTGSLEQYF
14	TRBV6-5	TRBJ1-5	CASSPDSLNQPQHF
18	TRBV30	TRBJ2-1	CAWVPLGLAGGPKDEQFF
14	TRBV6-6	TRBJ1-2	CASSRDRGIYGYTF
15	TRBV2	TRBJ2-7	CASSGGTSGSYEQYF